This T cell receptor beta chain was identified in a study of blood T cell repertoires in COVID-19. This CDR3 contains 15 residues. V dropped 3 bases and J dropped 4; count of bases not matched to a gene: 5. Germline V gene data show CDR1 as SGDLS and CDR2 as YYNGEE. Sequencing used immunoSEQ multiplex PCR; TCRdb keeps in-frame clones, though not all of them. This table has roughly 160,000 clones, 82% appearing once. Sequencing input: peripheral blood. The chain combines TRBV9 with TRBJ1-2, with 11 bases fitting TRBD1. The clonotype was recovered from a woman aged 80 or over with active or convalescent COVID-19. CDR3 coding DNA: TGTGCCAGCAGCGAAGGGACAGGGGGAGGCTATGGCTACACCTTC. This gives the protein CASSEGTGGGYGYTF.